A selection of T cell receptor beta chains follows, all from one sample in a study of post-analysis software for immune sequencing data. MiXCR was run by TCRdb on the PCR reads, yielding one entry per CDR3 protein. The data show about 540,000 distinct CDR3 sequences, with 34% seen just once and about 6% held by the top ten. Specimen: blood. The receptors shown here come from a girl aged 2 to 17 with multiple sclerosis. Both conserved end residues are part of each CDR3. A D gene is named only where the DNA matches it firmly. Size is omitted from some rows. Given values are once, few, many or a class for expanded clones.

abundance: few; d_gene: TRBD1; v_gene: TRBV25-1; j_gene: TRBJ2-7; CDR3nt: TGTGCCAGCAGTGAGGGACAGGGGCACGAGCAGTACTTC; CDR3aa: CASSEGQGHEQYF
abundance: few; d_gene: -; v_gene: TRBV6-2/TRBV6-3; j_gene: TRBJ2-5; CDR3nt: TGTGCCAGTTGCGGCGTTGTGGAGACCCAGTACTTC; CDR3aa: CASCGVVETQYF
abundance: -; d_gene: TRBD1; v_gene: TRBV28; j_gene: TRBJ2-3; CDR3nt: TGTGCCAGCAGCCTGCCGTCCGGGACAGCTAGCACAGATACGCAGTATTTT; CDR3aa: CASSLPSGTASTDTQYF
abundance: -; d_gene: TRBD1; v_gene: TRBV6-6; j_gene: TRBJ1-1; CDR3nt: TGTGCCAGCAGTTACACAACCGGGACAGGGACTGAAGCTTTCTTT; CDR3aa: CASSYTTGTGTEAFF
abundance: -; d_gene: TRBD2; v_gene: TRBV7-8; j_gene: TRBJ2-5; CDR3nt: TGTGCCAGCAGCTTAGTTGGCGGGGGAAGGCTCTTAGGGCAAGAGACCCAGTACTTC; CDR3aa: CASSLVGGGRLLGQETQYF
abundance: -; d_gene: -; v_gene: TRBV15; j_gene: TRBJ1-2; CDR3nt: TGTGCCACCAGCAGTCCGGGACGACGAAGCTATGGCTACACCTTC; CDR3aa: CATSSPGRRSYGYTF
abundance: -; d_gene: -; v_gene: TRBV13; j_gene: TRBJ2-5; CDR3nt: TGTGCCAGCAGCTTCGGTTGGGGGGAGACCCAGTACTTC; CDR3aa: CASSFGWGETQYF
abundance: few; d_gene: TRBD2; v_gene: TRBV20-1; j_gene: TRBJ2-1; CDR3nt: TGCAGTGCTAGAGATTCAAGCGGGGGGGCTAAGAATGAGCAGTTCTTC; CDR3aa: CSARDSSGGAKNEQFF
abundance: once; d_gene: -; v_gene: TRBV7-2; j_gene: TRBJ1-2; CDR3nt: TGTGCCAGCAGCCCCGCAGGGATCCTTTATGGCTACACCTTC; CDR3aa: CASSPAGILYGYTF
abundance: many; d_gene: TRBD1; v_gene: TRBV4-1; j_gene: TRBJ2-1; CDR3nt: TGCGCCAGCAGCCAAATTCTCAGGGGGAGCAATGAGCAGTTCTTC; CDR3aa: CASSQILRGSNEQFF
abundance: once; d_gene: -; v_gene: TRBV2; j_gene: TRBJ2-7; CDR3nt: TGTGCCAGCAGTCCGGGGATCAGCTCCTACAATGAGCAGTACTTC; CDR3aa: CASSPGISSYNEQYF
abundance: -; d_gene: -; v_gene: TRBV6-6; j_gene: TRBJ1-4; CDR3nt: TGTGCCAGCAGTCTCCCCGGGGGGTCTAATGAAAAACTGTTTTTT; CDR3aa: CASSLPGGSNEKLFF
abundance: -; d_gene: TRBD2; v_gene: TRBV20-1; j_gene: TRBJ2-4; CDR3nt: TGCAGTGCTTCGCCTAAGCGGGGGGCAGCCAAAAACATTCAGTACTTC; CDR3aa: CSASPKRGAAKNIQYF
abundance: few; d_gene: TRBD1; v_gene: TRBV27; j_gene: TRBJ2-7; CDR3nt: TGTGCCAGCAGCCCCGAGGGGGCCTCCTACGAGCAGTACTTC; CDR3aa: CASSPEGASYEQYF
abundance: few; d_gene: -; v_gene: TRBV20-1; j_gene: TRBJ2-5; CDR3nt: TGCAGTGCTCTAGACGCCAGGGGTTCAAAGGAGCAGTACTTC; CDR3aa: CSALDARGSKEQYF
abundance: few; d_gene: -; v_gene: TRBV29-1; j_gene: TRBJ1-2; CDR3nt: TGCAGCCTCTCGAACGGGTTAGATGGCTACACCTTC; CDR3aa: CSLSNGLDGYTF
abundance: -; d_gene: TRBD2; v_gene: TRBV12-3/TRBV12-4; j_gene: TRBJ2-1; CDR3nt: TGTGCCAGCAGTAAAGGGACTAGCGGCCATGAGCAGTTCTTC; CDR3aa: CASSKGTSGHEQFF
abundance: -; d_gene: -; v_gene: TRBV13; j_gene: TRBJ1-6; CDR3nt: TGTGCCAGCAGCTCGGAGGTTGGTTCACCCCTCCACTTT; CDR3aa: CASSSEVGSPLHF
abundance: many; d_gene: -; v_gene: TRBV11-2; j_gene: TRBJ2-7; CDR3nt: TGTGCCAGCAGCTTAGATCGGCTCTACGAGCAGTACTTC; CDR3aa: CASSLDRLYEQYF
abundance: -; d_gene: -; v_gene: TRBV20-1; j_gene: TRBJ2-5; CDR3nt: TGCAGTGTTGAGACCGGGACGGTGGAAGAGACCCAGTACTTC; CDR3aa: CSVETGTVEETQYF
abundance: -; d_gene: TRBD1; v_gene: TRBV12-3/TRBV12-4; j_gene: TRBJ1-6; CDR3nt: TGTGCCAGCAGCTTACTAAGACCGGGACAGGGAAATTCACCCCTCCACTTT; CDR3aa: CASSLLRPGQGNSPLHF
abundance: -; d_gene: TRBD2; v_gene: TRBV4-1; j_gene: TRBJ2-5; CDR3nt: TGCGCCAGCAGAGAAACCCCCAGCGGGGGAATGATGGAGACCCGGTACTTC; CDR3aa: CASRETPSGGMMETRYF
abundance: few; d_gene: -; v_gene: TRBV10-3; j_gene: TRBJ2-7; CDR3nt: TGTGCCATCGCCAAAGATGCGAACTACGAGCAGTACTTC; CDR3aa: CAIAKDANYEQYF
abundance: -; d_gene: -; v_gene: TRBV6-6; j_gene: TRBJ1-1; CDR3nt: TGTGCCAGCAGCATAACCGTCTTTTGGGGTTTCTTT; CDR3aa: CASSITVFWGFF
abundance: few; d_gene: TRBD1; v_gene: TRBV5-5; j_gene: TRBJ1-1; CDR3nt: TGTGCCAGCAGCTTCCTCGGGACAGGGAACACTGAAGCTTTCTTT; CDR3aa: CASSFLGTGNTEAFF
abundance: -; d_gene: TRBD2; v_gene: TRBV5-1; j_gene: TRBJ2-5; CDR3nt: TGCGCCAGCAGCTTGGGAACTAGCGGGGATGGGTCGGAGACCCAGTACTTC; CDR3aa: CASSLGTSGDGSETQYF
abundance: -; d_gene: -; v_gene: TRBV2; j_gene: TRBJ1-6; CDR3nt: TGTGCCAGCAGTGAAAAAGCTCCGAGGGTCAATTCACCCCTCCACTTT; CDR3aa: CASSEKAPRVNSPLHF
abundance: once; d_gene: -; v_gene: TRBV20-1; j_gene: TRBJ1-2; CDR3nt: TGCAGTGCTAGACCCCCGGGAGCCTACTATGGCTACACCTTC; CDR3aa: CSARPPGAYYGYTF
abundance: many; d_gene: -; v_gene: TRBV12-3/TRBV12-4; j_gene: TRBJ2-3; CDR3nt: TGTGCCAGCAGCCTTATCGGGGATACGCAGTATTTT; CDR3aa: CASSLIGDTQYF
abundance: -; d_gene: TRBD1; v_gene: TRBV20-1; j_gene: TRBJ2-3; CDR3nt: TGCAGTGCTAGAGATTGGGGGACAGGGATCACAGATACGCAGTATTTT; CDR3aa: CSARDWGTGITDTQYF
abundance: few; d_gene: -; v_gene: TRBV20-1; j_gene: TRBJ2-2; CDR3nt: TGCAGTGCTCGTGGGGGGTACACCGGGGAGCTGTTTTTT; CDR3aa: CSARGGYTGELFF